This T cell receptor beta chain was identified in a study of blood T cell repertoires in COVID-19. Study at large: In each case, the material was cDNA or gDNA derived from T cells, B-cell-depleted T cells, or PBMCs.

V was trimmed by 5 bases and J by 3 bases, leaving 14 bases between them. Germline CDR1 and CDR2: MNHNY and SVGAGI (reference sequence). This CDR3 has 15 residues. TCRdb's copy holds only in-frame clones and misses some; the assay was immunoSEQ multiplex PCR. Of 25,000 to 30,000 clones listed, 65% to 90% were seen once; the top ten hold under 30%. V is TRBV6-6 and J is TRBJ1-3, with D perhaps matching TRBD1 (5 bases). Sequencing used peripheral blood. This sequence originates from a human donor in a cohort sampled during active COVID-19. CDR3 in DNA: TGTGCCAGCAGTCTTCTCCAGGGTGGTGGAAACACCATATATTTT. Its translation is CASSLLQGGGNTIYF.